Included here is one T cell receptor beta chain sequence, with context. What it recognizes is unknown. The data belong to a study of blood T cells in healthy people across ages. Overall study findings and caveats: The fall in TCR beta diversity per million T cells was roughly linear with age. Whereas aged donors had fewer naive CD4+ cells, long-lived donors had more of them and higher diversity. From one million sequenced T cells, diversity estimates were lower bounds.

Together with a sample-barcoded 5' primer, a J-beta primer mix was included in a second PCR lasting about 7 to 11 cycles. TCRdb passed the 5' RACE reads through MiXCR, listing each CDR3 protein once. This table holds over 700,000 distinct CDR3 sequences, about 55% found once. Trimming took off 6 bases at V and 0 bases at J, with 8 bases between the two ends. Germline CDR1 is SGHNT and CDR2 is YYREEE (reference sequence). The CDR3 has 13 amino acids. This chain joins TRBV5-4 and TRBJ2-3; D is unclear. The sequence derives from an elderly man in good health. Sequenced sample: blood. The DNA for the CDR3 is TGTGCCAGCACCTCCTCCAGCACAGATACGCAGTATTTT. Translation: CASTSSSTDTQYF.